Following are 8 T cell receptor beta chains from one sample sequenced in a study of T-cell reconstitution after alpha-beta-depleted transplantation in children. During its preparation, the TCRbeta library received unique molecular identifiers. Via MiXCR, TCRdb re-called the PCR reads, giving one row per CDR3 protein. In the table there are around 70,000 distinct CDR3 sequences, approximately 10% of which are singletons. The material was PBMCs, obtained before TCRalphabeta/CD19-depleted stem cell transplant. Source of these receptors: a boy younger than 18 with acute myeloid leukemia, due to receive a stem cell transplant.

CDR3 residues: CASSRGPDNSPLHF. The CDR3 DNA reads TGTGCCAGCAGCAGGGGGCCCGATAATTCACCCCTCCACTTT. The J gene is TRBJ1-6, the V gene TRBV28; 8 bases match TRBD1. Germline V gene sequence: CDR1 MDHEN, CDR2 SYDVKM. CDR3 length: 14 amino acids. With 6 bases clipped from V and 5 bases from J, the junction kept 3 bases outside the gene matches.

This clonotype was found many times. The J gene is TRBJ2-7, the V gene TRBV3-1; 8 bases agree with TRBD2. The CDR3 extends over 14 amino acids. V gave up 1 base and J gave up 4 bases; unmatched junction bases: 3. Per the germline V gene, CDR1 is LGHDT and CDR2 is YNNKEL (reference sequence). The CDR3 loop reads CASSQGTSGYEQYF. CDR3 sequence (DNA): TGTGCCAGCAGCCAAGGAACTAGCGGTTACGAGCAGTACTTC.

There are many counts of this clonotype. The rearrangement links TRBV7-2 to TRBJ2-1; no reliable D call. Trimming removed 1 base at V and 10 bases at J, with 11 bases between. This CDR3 has 13 residues. CDR1 and CDR2 (germline): SGHTA, FQGNSA. This CDR3 reads CASSLGPAGEQFF. The CDR3 DNA reads as TGTGCCAGCAGCTTAGGTCCGGCCGGCGAGCAGTTCTTC.

Many counts were recorded for this clonotype. The CDR3 is CASSSPNRQNEQFF. CDR3 in DNA: TGTGCCAGCAGCTCCCCTAACCGGCAAAATGAGCAGTTCTTC. The chain has TRBV7-3 and TRBJ2-1; unclear D gene. Germline V gene sequence: CDR1 SGHTA, CDR2 FQGTGA. This CDR3 has 14 residues. The ends were cut back, 4 bases at V and 7 bases at J, with 14 bases in the middle.

Many counts were recorded for this clonotype. The rearrangement uses TRBV6-2 or TRBV6-3 and TRBJ1-5, with D unclear. The V and J ends lost 10 bases and 1 base respectively, with 11 bases between them. Per germline, CDR1 MNHEY and CDR2 SVGEGT. The CDR3 is made up of 13 amino acids. The CDR3 nucleotides read TGTGCCACCCTCCCAGGAAGCAATCAGCCCCAGCATTTT. This encodes CATLPGSNQPQHF.

This clonotype was seen many times. This chain uses TRBV29-1 with TRBJ1-2, with 9 bases fitting TRBD1. The CDR3 covers 14 residues. Germline CDR1 reads SQVTM; CDR2 reads ANQGSEA. V trimming: 4 bases; J trimming: 4 bases; junction bases outside the gene matches: 7. The DNA for the CDR3 is TGCAGCGTTGTTGGGACAGGGAGATCCTATGGCTACACCTTC. Protein product: CSVVGTGRSYGYTF.

This clonotype appeared many times. The J gene is TRBJ2-2, the V gene TRBV20-1, with D unclear. There are 14 residues in the CDR3. Germline V gene lookup returns CDR1 DFQATT and CDR2 SNEGSKA (reference sequence). The V and J ends lost 2 bases and 3 bases respectively, with 10 bases between them. The CDR3 sequence is CSARRSLDTGELFF. The CDR3 coding sequence is TGCAGTGCTAGAAGGAGTCTAGACACCGGGGAGCTGTTTTTT.

This clonotype was recorded at least ten times. The genes are TRBV7-9 and TRBJ2-7; D is undetermined. The CDR3 runs 16 residues. From germline, CDR1 is SEHNR and CDR2 FQNEAQ (reference sequence). Trimming took 2 bases from V and 2 from J, leaving 16 bases between them. CDR3 amino acids: CASSLSQEKITYEQYF. The CDR3 DNA sequence: TGTGCCAGCAGCTTAAGCCAGGAGAAAATTACCTACGAGCAGTACTTC. Looking up the rest from reference TRBV7-9 and TRBJ2-7 gives the full variable domain: DTGVSQNPRHKITKRGQNVTFRCDPISEHNRLYWYRQTLGQGPEFLTYFQNEAQLEKSRLLSDRFSAERPKGSFSTLEIQRTEQGDSAMYLCASSLSQEKITYEQYFGPGTRLTVT.